At least ten counts were recorded for the clone carrying this T cell receptor (beta chain). Its antigen is currently unknown. V shed 0 bases and J shed 3 bases, with 18 bases lying between them. The CDR3 contains 18 residues. Germline lookup yields CDR1 SGHDN and CDR2 FVKESK. TCRdb re-derived calls from the RACE reads in MiXCR, one entry per CDR3 protein. The sample contains roughly 180,000 distinct CDR3 sequences, approximately 14% of which appear only once. The data derive from a study of human T cells and chemical hapten exposure. Background on the study: There were weekly diphenylcyclopropenone doses to the scalp for patients throughout the roughly 23-week study. Slight volume differences across pooled libraries mainly accounted for varying per-sample TCR yields. Study-wide results and limits: Expanded TCR counts at PT1 went up together with patch test score, a positive correlation.

Time point denoted: patch test 1, 2 weeks after DPC sensitization. Treatment noted: therapeutic diphenylcyclopropenone sensitization with weekly scalp DPC. The material sequenced was whole blood, taken in connection with sensitization to the hapten diphenylcyclopropenone (DPC). This clonotype was obtained from a woman aged 30 to 39 with alopecia areata. Some clones in this sample may be carry-over from other donors' samples. This chain connects TRBV14 to TRBJ1-5; D remains unclear. For the CDR3, the DNA is TGTGCCAGCAGCCAAGATAGGGCCAGGCGAGGTTTCAATCAGCCCCAGCATTTT. Translation: CASSQDRARRGFNQPQHF.